The present TCR beta chain was sequenced within a study of T cell responses to AZD1222 COVID-19 vaccine. Study conclusions and caveats: Spike-specific TCR breadth and depth were elevated following two AZD1222 doses. In the spike-specific TCR repertoire, nearly half reportedly target unmutated variant regions. Seropositive AZD1222 recipients at baseline numbered only five or six. Donors in the cohort were predominantly white British and more often female, and clonal diversity was possibly underestimated.

As for this clone: Its antigen is not identified.

Profiled with immunoSEQ multiplex PCR; TCRdb holds only in-frame clones, not every one. In the table there are just under 75,000 clones, less than 85% of which are singletons. V was cut by 8 bases and J by 2 bases, with 8 bases left in between. CDR1 and CDR2 (germline): MDHEN, SYDVKM. The CDR3 length is 12 residues. The J gene is TRBJ2-3, the V gene TRBV28; no firm D call. The source is an adult who received the AZD1222 COVID-19 vaccine. Sequences were derived from peripheral blood, sampled 28 days after the second AZD1222 dose. The CDR3 coding sequence is TGTGCCAGCGATTCTCCCACAGATACGCAGTATTTT. As protein: CASDSPTDTQYF.